The entry below gives a single TCR beta chain sequence along with its context. The antigen remains unidentified. The data originate from a study of T cell repertoires in cytomegalovirus infection. In the study overall: Epitope selection comprised recently identified HLA-C-restricted CMV epitopes and well-studied HLA-B-restricted CMV epitopes.

General study results and limits: Ex vivo responses were dominated by HLA-C-restricted CMV-specific TCR beta clonotypes.

TCRdb recomputed calls from the reads with MiXCR, one row per CDR3 protein. The sample yields approximately 100,000 distinct CDR3 sequences, roughly two fifths seen once. The CDR3 runs to 15 residues. In germline, CDR1 is ENHRY, CDR2 SYGVKD. V was clipped by 5 bases and J by 0 bases; unmatched bases: 4. This clonotype was obtained from a human donor in good health (CMV status not recorded). Some clones in this sample may be carry-over from other donors' samples. Sequencing was performed on CD8+ T cells from cultured PBMCs, taken from culture after CMV antigen stimulation. This chain links TRBV10-3 with TRBJ2-3; 8 bases are shared with TRBD2. The CDR3 region is CAISMSGGSTDTQYF. The CDR3 nucleotides read TGTGCCATCAGTATGAGCGGGGGTAGCACAGATACGCAGTATTTT.